This is a list of T cell receptor beta chains from one sample in a study of T cell responses to AZD1222 COVID-19 vaccine. The method was immunoSEQ multiplex PCR; TCRdb's version includes in-frame clones alone and lacks a portion of them. The sample lists roughly 130,000 clones; roughly 94% were seen once. The starting material was peripheral blood, obtained on day 0 of AZD1222 vaccination. Source of these receptors: an adult in good health. The CDR3 runs from the conserved cysteine through the conserved F or W. The order of the fields is J gene, V gene, D gene, clone size, CDR3 protein, CDR3 DNA. A D gene is named only where the DNA matches it firmly. Rows give clone size only sometimes, using once, few, many, or a class for an expanded clone.

j_call: TRBJ1-2
v_call: TRBV11-1
d_call: TRBD1
clone_size: NA
cdr3_aa: CASSLRPGGFGYTF
cdr3_nt: TGTGCCAGCAGCTTACGCCCAGGGGGCTTTGGCTACACCTTC

j_call: TRBJ2-2
v_call: TRBV7-9
d_call: NA
clone_size: few
cdr3_aa: CASSPTVNTGELFF
cdr3_nt: TGTGCCAGCAGCCCTACGGTGAACACCGGGGAGCTGTTTTTT

j_call: TRBJ1-1
v_call: TRBV5-4
d_call: NA
clone_size: NA
cdr3_aa: CASSYDRWHTEAFF
cdr3_nt: TGTGCCAGCAGCTACGACAGGTGGCACACTGAAGCTTTCTTT

j_call: TRBJ2-2
v_call: TRBV19
d_call: NA
clone_size: NA
cdr3_aa: CASSSLSGPVGELFF
cdr3_nt: TGTGCCAGTAGTAGCCTCTCGGGCCCCGTTGGGGAGCTGTTTTTT

j_call: TRBJ1-1
v_call: TRBV7-3
d_call: TRBD1
clone_size: NA
cdr3_aa: CASSPGTGANTEAFF
cdr3_nt: TGTGCCAGCAGCCCCGGGACAGGGGCGAACACTGAAGCTTTCTTT

j_call: TRBJ2-5
v_call: TRBV7-2
d_call: TRBD2
clone_size: NA
cdr3_aa: CASSLAGSGGGETQYF
cdr3_nt: TGTGCCAGCAGCTTAGCCGGTAGCGGGGGTGGAGAGACCCAGTACTTC

j_call: TRBJ2-2
v_call: TRBV4-2
d_call: TRBD1
clone_size: NA
cdr3_aa: CASSQAGTGGTGELFF
cdr3_nt: TGTGCCAGCAGCCAAGCCGGGACAGGGGGCACCGGGGAGCTGTTTTTT

j_call: TRBJ1-2
v_call: TRBV5-4
d_call: NA
clone_size: NA
cdr3_aa: CASSFRGSRYGYTF
cdr3_nt: TGTGCCAGCAGCTTTCGGGGGTCGCGCTATGGCTACACCTTC

j_call: TRBJ1-2
v_call: TRBV2
d_call: NA
clone_size: NA
cdr3_aa: CASSDYGRGDGYTF
cdr3_nt: TGTGCCAGCAGTGACTACGGTCGAGGGGACGGCTACACCTTC

j_call: TRBJ2-5
v_call: TRBV11-3
d_call: NA
clone_size: NA
cdr3_aa: CASSSGSGSETQYF
cdr3_nt: TGTGCCAGCAGCTCCGGATCGGGTTCAGAGACCCAGTACTTC

j_call: TRBJ2-7
v_call: TRBV9
d_call: NA
clone_size: NA
cdr3_aa: CASGRDLKYEQYF
cdr3_nt: TGTGCCAGCGGAAGGGACCTCAAGTACGAGCAGTACTTC

j_call: TRBJ1-5
v_call: TRBV7-2
d_call: NA
clone_size: NA
cdr3_aa: CASSFPYSNQPQHF
cdr3_nt: TGTGCCAGCAGCTTTCCCTATAGCAATCAGCCCCAGCATTTT

j_call: TRBJ2-2
v_call: TRBV3-1/TRBV3-2
d_call: NA
clone_size: once
cdr3_aa: CASSWRGTGELFF
cdr3_nt: TGTGCCAGCAGCTGGAGGGGGACCGGGGAGCTGTTTTTT

j_call: TRBJ1-1
v_call: TRBV12-5
d_call: TRBD1
clone_size: NA
cdr3_aa: CASGLVPDGTGGLNTEAFF
cdr3_nt: TGTGCTAGTGGTTTGGTCCCGGACGGGACAGGGGGCCTGAACACTGAAGCTTTCTTT

j_call: TRBJ2-1
v_call: TRBV6-2/TRBV6-3
d_call: TRBD1
clone_size: NA
cdr3_aa: CASSYRRDRSYNEQFF
cdr3_nt: TGTGCCAGCAGTTACAGACGGGACAGGTCATACAATGAGCAGTTCTTC

j_call: TRBJ1-1
v_call: TRBV18
d_call: TRBD1
clone_size: NA
cdr3_aa: CASSHSGGRDEAFF
cdr3_nt: TGTGCCAGCTCACATTCAGGGGGCAGGGATGAAGCTTTCTTT

j_call: TRBJ1-4
v_call: TRBV3-1/TRBV3-2
d_call: NA
clone_size: NA
cdr3_aa: CASSQVWGLDEKLFF
cdr3_nt: TGTGCCAGCAGCCAAGTGTGGGGGCTCGACGAAAAACTGTTTTTT

j_call: TRBJ2-2
v_call: TRBV2
d_call: TRBD2
clone_size: NA
cdr3_aa: CASSVAGDTGELFF
cdr3_nt: TGTGCCAGCAGTGTAGCGGGGGACACCGGGGAGCTGTTTTTT

j_call: TRBJ2-5
v_call: TRBV11-2
d_call: TRBD2
clone_size: NA
cdr3_aa: CASSFSGLAGKQETQYF
cdr3_nt: TGTGCCAGCAGCTTCTCCGGACTAGCGGGGAAACAAGAGACCCAGTACTTC

j_call: TRBJ1-2
v_call: TRBV19
d_call: NA
clone_size: NA
cdr3_aa: CASSLAVHGPLSAGYTF
cdr3_nt: TGTGCCAGTAGTTTGGCGGTTCATGGCCCGCTTTCGGCCGGCTACACCTTC

j_call: TRBJ1-4
v_call: TRBV7-9
d_call: NA
clone_size: NA
cdr3_aa: CASSVRQTLSEKLFF
cdr3_nt: TGTGCCAGCAGCGTACGACAGACTTTAAGTGAAAAACTGTTTTTT

j_call: TRBJ1-1
v_call: TRBV7-9
d_call: NA
clone_size: NA
cdr3_aa: CASSRTPNTEAFF
cdr3_nt: TGTGCCAGCTCCCGGACCCCGAACACTGAAGCTTTCTTT

j_call: TRBJ1-1
v_call: TRBV6-4
d_call: NA
clone_size: NA
cdr3_aa: CASSDRVNTEAFF
cdr3_nt: TGTGCCAGCAGTGACAGGGTGAACACTGAAGCTTTCTTT

j_call: TRBJ1-2
v_call: TRBV5-4
d_call: NA
clone_size: once
cdr3_aa: CASSWATGANYGYTF
cdr3_nt: TGTGCCAGCAGCTGGGCGACAGGTGCTAACTATGGCTACACCTTC

j_call: TRBJ2-7
v_call: TRBV6-5
d_call: NA
clone_size: NA
cdr3_aa: CASSPGGPYEQYF
cdr3_nt: TGTGCCAGCAGTCCAGGGGGGCCCTACGAGCAGTACTTC

j_call: TRBJ1-5
v_call: TRBV5-1
d_call: NA
clone_size: NA
cdr3_aa: CASSLGHYSNQPQHF
cdr3_nt: TGCGCCAGCAGCTTGGGACATTATAGCAATCAGCCCCAGCATTTT

j_call: TRBJ1-1
v_call: TRBV12-5
d_call: TRBD1
clone_size: NA
cdr3_aa: CASGLVIRGGDTEAFF
cdr3_nt: TGTGCTAGTGGTTTGGTCATCAGGGGGGGGGACACTGAAGCTTTCTTT